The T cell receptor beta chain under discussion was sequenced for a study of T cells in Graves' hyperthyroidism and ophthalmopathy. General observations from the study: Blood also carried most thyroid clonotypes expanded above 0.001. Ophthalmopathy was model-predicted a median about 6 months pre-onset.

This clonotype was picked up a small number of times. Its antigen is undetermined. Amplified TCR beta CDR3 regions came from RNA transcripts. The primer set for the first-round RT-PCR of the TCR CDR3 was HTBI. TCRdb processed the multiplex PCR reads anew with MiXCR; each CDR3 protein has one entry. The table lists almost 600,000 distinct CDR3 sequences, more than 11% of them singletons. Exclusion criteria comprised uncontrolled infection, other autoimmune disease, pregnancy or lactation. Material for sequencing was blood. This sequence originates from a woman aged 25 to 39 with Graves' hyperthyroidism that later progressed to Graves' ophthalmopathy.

The CDR3 here is CASSQDGPSVDQETQYF. For the CDR3, the DNA is TGCGCCAGCAGCCAAGATGGACCCAGCGTGGACCAAGAGACCCAGTACTTC. V gene TRBV4-3 combines with J gene TRBJ2-5; D gene uncertain. Germline V gene sequence: CDR1 LGHNA, CDR2 YSLEER. This CDR3 spans 17 amino acids. The germline V and J ends were trimmed by 0 bases and 0 bases, with 14 bases remaining between them.